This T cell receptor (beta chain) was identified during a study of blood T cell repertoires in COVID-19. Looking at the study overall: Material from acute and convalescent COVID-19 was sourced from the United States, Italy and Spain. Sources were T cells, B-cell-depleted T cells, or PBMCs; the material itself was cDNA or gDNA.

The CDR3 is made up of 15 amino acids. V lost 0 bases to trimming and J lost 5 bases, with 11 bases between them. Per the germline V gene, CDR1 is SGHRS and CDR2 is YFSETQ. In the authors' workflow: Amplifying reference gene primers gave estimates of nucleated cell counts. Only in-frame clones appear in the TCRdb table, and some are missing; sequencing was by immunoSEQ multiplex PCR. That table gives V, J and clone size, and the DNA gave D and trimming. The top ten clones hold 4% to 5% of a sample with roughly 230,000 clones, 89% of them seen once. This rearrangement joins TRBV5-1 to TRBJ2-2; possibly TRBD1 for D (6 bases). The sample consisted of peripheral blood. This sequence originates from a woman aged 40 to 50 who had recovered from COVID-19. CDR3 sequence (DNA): TGCGCCAGCAGCTTGGCCGTCAGGGGTACCGGGGAGCTGTTTTTT. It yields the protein CASSLAVRGTGELFF.